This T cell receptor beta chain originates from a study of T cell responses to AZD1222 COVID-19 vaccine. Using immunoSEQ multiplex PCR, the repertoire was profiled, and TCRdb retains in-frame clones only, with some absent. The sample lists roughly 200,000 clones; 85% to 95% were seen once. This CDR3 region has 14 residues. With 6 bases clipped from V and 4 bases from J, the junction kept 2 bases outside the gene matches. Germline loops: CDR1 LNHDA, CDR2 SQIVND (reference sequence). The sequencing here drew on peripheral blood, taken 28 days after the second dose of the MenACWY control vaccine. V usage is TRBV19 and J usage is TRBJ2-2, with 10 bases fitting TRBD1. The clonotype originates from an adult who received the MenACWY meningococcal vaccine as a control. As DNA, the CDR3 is TGTGCCAGTAGGGGACAGGGGCCCACCGGGGAGCTGTTTTTT. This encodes CASRGQGPTGELFF.